The 9 T cell receptor beta chains given below trace back to one sample, sequenced in a study of response to subunit inactivated influenza vaccine. TCRdb re-derived calls from the RT-PCR reads in MiXCR, one entry per CDR3 protein. The profile shows a few hundred thousand distinct CDR3 sequences, approximately 7.3% of them singletons. Sequencing was performed on PBMCs from blood, taken 23 to 25 months after vaccination. These receptors came from a man aged 50 to 69 who received an inactivated influenza vaccine.

This chain joins TRBV11-2 and TRBJ2-7, with 11 bases lining up with TRBD2. Germline CDR1 is SGHAT and CDR2 is FQNNGV. V shed 2 bases, J shed 2 bases, and the junction held 20 bases outside the gene matches. The CDR3 has 21 amino acids. The CDR3 nucleotides are TGTGCCAGCAGCTTATGGGTATCGTCTAGCGGGAGGAAGGTAGACCCCTACGAGCAGTACTTC. This codes for CASSLWVSSSGRKVDPYEQYF.

This clonotype was found many times. The genes are TRBV11-3 and TRBJ2-1; tentative D call: TRBD1 (6 bases). V was pared by 4 bases and J by 4 bases, with 14 bases between. The CDR3 is 15 amino acids. CDR1 is SGHNT, CDR2 YENEEA, per germline. Written as DNA, the CDR3 is TGTGCCAGCAGCTCACTCGGGACACCATACAATGAGCAGTTCTTC. Translated, it gives CASSSLGTPYNEQFF.

This clonotype was seen more than once but under ten times. V usage is TRBV12-3 or TRBV12-4 and J usage is TRBJ1-4, with 8 bases identical to TRBD1. The CDR3 covers 15 residues. V gave up 6 bases and J gave up 7 bases; unmatched junction bases: 10. This CDR3 is CASSITGGNGEKLFF. Written as DNA, the CDR3 is TGTGCCAGCAGCATTACAGGGGGAAACGGTGAAAAACTGTTTTTT.

This clonotype was counted only a few times. The genes are TRBV20-1 and TRBJ2-3; D perhaps matches TRBD2 (5 bases). Germline CDR1 and CDR2: DFQATT and SNEGSKA (reference sequence). The CDR3 has 15 residues. V lost 6 bases to trimming and J lost 5 bases, with 21 bases between them. The CDR3: CSALWRADPRDTQYF. CDR3 DNA: TGCAGTGCCCTCTGGCGGGCAGACCCACGAGATACGCAGTATTTT.

V is TRBV3-1 and J is TRBJ2-7; the D is unclear. The CDR3 is made up of 15 amino acids. From germline, CDR1 is LGHDT and CDR2 YNNKEL (reference sequence). Trimming took 3 bases from V and 4 from J, leaving 16 bases between them. The CDR3 nucleotides are TGTGCCAGCAGCCAGGATTCCGGGCCTGGGTACGAGCAGTACTTC. Protein product: CASSQDSGPGYEQYF.

This clonotype was seen a few times. The rearrangement joins TRBV25-1 to TRBJ2-7; unclear D gene. The CDR3 has 11 residues. Germline V gene lookup returns CDR1 MGHDK and CDR2 SYGVNS. The germline V and J ends were trimmed by 6 bases and 7 bases, with 10 bases remaining between them. The CDR3 bases are TGTGCCAGCAGCCGACTGGAGGAGCAGTACTTC. Amino acid sequence: CASSRLEEQYF.

V gene TRBV12-3 or TRBV12-4 combines with J gene TRBJ2-1; D ambiguous. V lost 6 bases to trimming and J lost 4 bases, with 10 bases between them. The CDR3 length is 13 residues. The CDR3 sequence: CASRAPLYNEQFF. In nucleotides, the CDR3 is TGTGCCAGCAGGGCGCCCCTTTACAATGAGCAGTTCTTC.

This clonotype was observed a few times. The chain has TRBV6-2 or TRBV6-3 and TRBJ2-1, with 7 bases fitting TRBD2. This CDR3 is built from 16 residues. Germline V gene lookup returns CDR1 MNHEY and CDR2 SVGEGT. V was pared by 2 bases and J by 9 bases, with 13 bases of the junction left unmatched. CDR3 bases: TGTGCCAGCAGTTACGCGGGAGCGCGATCGGAAGGTGAGCAGTTCTTC. This encodes CASSYAGARSEGEQFF.

This clonotype showed up many times. The chain uses TRBV7-9 and TRBJ1-2; perhaps TRBD1 as D (5 bases). This CDR3 contains 17 residues. Germline CDR1 and CDR2: SEHNR and FQNEAQ (reference sequence). V lost 2 bases, J lost 2 bases, and 18 bases lay in between. In DNA form, the CDR3 reads TGTGCCAGCAGCTTATCATCCCCGGGACGGAGAAACTATGGCTACACCTTC. Its protein is CASSLSSPGRRNYGYTF.